The rows below give T cell receptor beta chains drawn from one sample of a study of blood T cell repertoires in COVID-19. The method was immunoSEQ multiplex PCR; TCRdb's version includes in-frame clones alone and lacks a portion of them. The table lists around 250,000 clones, 65% to 85% of them singletons. Sequencing input: peripheral blood. These receptors were taken from an elderly man with acute or convalescent COVID-19. Both conserved end residues are part of each CDR3. D genes are given only for firm matches. Part of the rows lack a size; the others show once, few, many or a class for expanded clones.

d_call j_call clone_size v_call cdr3_nt cdr3_aa
TRBD1 TRBJ1-4 . TRBV19 TGTGCCAGTAGTAGTTGGGGACAGGGGAATGAAAAACTGTTTTTT CASSSWGQGNEKLFF
. TRBJ2-6 . TRBV7-2 TGTGCCAGCAGCTCTGGGGCGCAATGGGCCAACGTCCTGACTTTC CASSSGAQWANVLTF
. TRBJ2-2 . TRBV7-2 TGTGCCAGCAGCGTGGACATGGGGGAGCTGTTTTTT CASSVDMGELFF
. TRBJ2-1 . TRBV28 TGTGCCAGCAGTTTATCTTCAGGGATCTCCTACAATGAGCAGTTCTTC CASSLSSGISYNEQFF
TRBD2 TRBJ2-3 once TRBV7-8 TGTGCCAGCAGCTTAGGTAGCGGGGGGGGATCAGGTACGCAGTATTTT CASSLGSGGGSGTQYF
TRBD1 TRBJ2-4 . TRBV15 TGTGCCACCAGCAGAGATGGGACAGGGAAAAACATTCAGTACTTC CATSRDGTGKNIQYF
TRBD1 TRBJ1-2 few TRBV7-9 TGTGCCAGCACCTCGGACAGGGGAAACTATGGCTACACCTTC CASTSDRGNYGYTF
TRBD2 TRBJ2-5 . TRBV2 TGTGCCAGCAGTTACGGACTAGCGGGGCGGGAGACCCAGTACTTC CASSYGLAGRETQYF
TRBD1 TRBJ1-2 . TRBV19 TGTGCCAGTAGTTCTAGGGACAGGGGGATGTTAAACTATGGCTACACCTTC CASSSRDRGMLNYGYTF
. TRBJ2-7 . TRBV7-2 TGTGCCAGCAGCTTAGGAGGGTCCGTAACCTTATACGAGCAGTACTTC CASSLGGSVTLYEQYF
TRBD1 TRBJ1-4 few TRBV28 TGTGCCAGCAGTCAGAACAGGGGTGCTAATGAAAAACTGTTTTTT CASSQNRGANEKLFF
. TRBJ2-5 . TRBV3-1/TRBV3-2 TGTGCCAGCAGCCAAGGGCAGGGGACCCAGTACTTC CASSQGQGTQYF
TRBD1 TRBJ1-2 . TRBV5-1 TGCGCCAGCAGCCCAACGACAGGGGTCGGGGCTGGCTACACCTTC CASSPTTGVGAGYTF
TRBD1 TRBJ2-7 . TRBV10-3 TGTGCCATCAGACCCGGGGACAGCGAAGCCTACGAGCAGTACTTC CAIRPGDSEAYEQYF
. TRBJ2-5 . TRBV5-1 TGCGCCAGCAGCTTGGCTGGACTCGGAGAGACCCAGTACTTC CASSLAGLGETQYF
TRBD2 TRBJ2-5 . TRBV29-1 TGCAGCGTTGGTCACCGGACTAGCGAAGAGACCCAGTACTTC CSVGHRTSEETQYF
TRBD2 TRBJ2-7 . TRBV2 TGTGCCAGCAGCCTCCCTTCGGGCGGGGGGACCTACGAGCAGTACTTC CASSLPSGGGTYEQYF
TRBD1 TRBJ2-1 . TRBV2 TGTGCCAGCAGTGACACAGGGGTAACCTACAATGAGCAGTTCTTC CASSDTGVTYNEQFF
TRBD1 TRBJ2-1 . TRBV18 TGTGCCAGCTCACCCTACGTGGGACAGGGGAATGAGCAGTTCTTC CASSPYVGQGNEQFF
TRBD1 TRBJ2-5 . TRBV29-1 TGCAGCGTCGGAACAGGGGGGCAAGAGACCCAGTACTTC CSVGTGGQETQYF
. TRBJ2-4 . TRBV5-1 TGCGCCAGCAGCTTGGCCGGCCAGGGCATTGCCAAAAACATTCAGTACTTC CASSLAGQGIAKNIQYF
TRBD1 TRBJ2-7 . TRBV7-9 TGTGCCAGCAGCTCCTTCCCAGGGGGCTACGAGCAGTACTTC CASSSFPGGYEQYF
. TRBJ2-7 many TRBV7-8 TGTGCCAGCAGCTTCGGCCGGAGGGGCTCGGGTGAGCAGTACTTC CASSFGRRGSGEQYF
. TRBJ2-5 . TRBV7-9 TGTGCCAGCAGCTTAGCGGATTTGGGAGTAGTGACCCAGTACTTC CASSLADLGVVTQYF
TRBD2 TRBJ2-1 . TRBV2 TGTGCCAGCAGACCTAGCGGATACTACAATGAGCAGTTCTTC CASRPSGYYNEQFF
. TRBJ1-2 . TRBV2 TGTGCCAGCAGTGACTGGCCCCCGCGGGCGGGAGGCTACACCTTC CASSDWPPRAGGYTF
TRBD2 TRBJ2-3 . TRBV20-1 TGCAGTGCTAGTGCTAGCGGGAGGGCCGTCGGTACGCAGTATTTT CSASASGRAVGTQYF
. TRBJ2-7 . TRBV2 TGTGCCAGCAGTGAGTCTACGGTCACCTACGAGCAGTACTTC CASSESTVTYEQYF
TRBD1 TRBJ1-4 . TRBV7-8 TGTGCCAGCAGATCGGACAGGGACGAAAAACTGTTTTTT CASRSDRDEKLFF
TRBD1 TRBJ2-2 . TRBV27 TGTGCCAGCAGTTCGACAGGGGGTACCGGGGAGCTGTTTTTT CASSSTGGTGELFF
TRBD1 TRBJ1-2 . TRBV5-4 TGTGCCAGCAGCTTGGGGACAGGGGATCGTGGCTATGGCTACACCTTC CASSLGTGDRGYGYTF
TRBD2 TRBJ2-1 . TRBV6-6 TGTGCCAGCAGTTACTACGGGGGGTCGGAGCAGTTCTTC CASSYYGGSEQFF
TRBD1 TRBJ2-7 . TRBV29-1 TGCAGCGTCACCCTCGACAGGGAGCGCGAGCAGTACTTC CSVTLDREREQYF
TRBD1 TRBJ2-1 . TRBV18 TGTGCCAGCTCACCAAGGCCCGACAGGGAGACAGAGCAGTTCTTC CASSPRPDRETEQFF
TRBD1 TRBJ2-3 . TRBV5-8 TGTGCCAGCAGCCTCGCTACAGGACAGGGTATACATACGCAGTATTTT CASSLATGQGIHTQYF
. TRBJ1-6 . TRBV7-9 TGTGCCAGCAGCCTAGGACAGATTAATTCACCCCTCCACTTT CASSLGQINSPLHF
TRBD1 TRBJ1-2 . TRBV11-3 TGTGCCAGCAGCTTACCACCGACAGGGGAGAAGAACTATGGCTACACCTTC CASSLPPTGEKNYGYTF
. TRBJ1-2 . TRBV10-1 TGCGCCAGCGGCAACTATGGCTACACCTTC CASGNYGYTF
TRBD2 TRBJ2-7 . TRBV6-5 TGTGCCAGCAGGACTAGCATCTACGAGCAGTACTTC CASRTSIYEQYF
. TRBJ2-3 . TRBV7-2 TGTGCCAGCAGCTTAGACCGGGGAGATACGCAGTATTTT CASSLDRGDTQYF
. TRBJ2-1 . TRBV24-1 TGTGCCACCAGTGTGGGCTCTCACAATGAGCAGTTCTTC CATSVGSHNEQFF
TRBD2 TRBJ2-7 . TRBV6-5 TGTGCCAGCAGGGAGACTAGCGGGAGTTTCCGGGAGCAGTACTTC CASRETSGSFREQYF
. TRBJ2-2 . TRBV3-1/TRBV3-2 TGTGCCAGCAGCCGGGAGAAGGAGCTGTTTTTT CASSREKELFF
TRBD1 TRBJ1-1 . TRBV5-1 TGCGCCAGCAGCAGGGGACAGGAGAACACTGAAGCTTTCTTT CASSRGQENTEAFF
. TRBJ2-3 . TRBV5-1 TGCGCCAGCAGCTTGGATCAGGCGGGACGCGGAGATACGCAGTATTTT CASSLDQAGRGDTQYF
. TRBJ2-1 . TRBV2 TGTGCCAGCACAGAGGGAATTGGTGAGCAGTTCTTC CASTEGIGEQFF
. TRBJ2-7 few TRBV3-1/TRBV3-2 TGTGCCAGCAGGCGGTCGGGTGGTTCCTACGAGCAGTACTTC CASRRSGGSYEQYF
TRBD1 TRBJ2-3 . TRBV7-2 TGTGCCAGCAGCTTTGACAGGGTCCTGACAGATACGCAGTATTTT CASSFDRVLTDTQYF